Reported below is one T cell receptor (beta chain). Its target is not known. The data derive from a study of shared clonotypes between healthy human individuals. Overall study results and limits: What naive subsets generally showed was a larger estimated richness than memory subsets showed. Relative to their counterparts shared across all four donors, non-shared clonotypes exhibited diminished generation probabilities.

V lost 2 bases and J lost 2, with 14 bases in between. The CDR3 spans 16 residues. The germline V gene has CDR1 SEHNR and CDR2 FQNEAQ (reference sequence). CD45RO-negative CD8 cells positively selected for CCR7 made up the naive population, which excluded terminally differentiated effector memory CD45RA+ cells. Sequencing was performed with immunoSEQ multiplex PCR; in TCRdb, only in-frame clones are kept and a portion is missing. The repertoire holds about 2 million clones, with over 85% as singletons. The clonotype comes from a man younger than 30 in good health. This rearrangement joins TRBV7-9 to TRBJ2-3; D is undetermined. Sequencing was done on a sample of naive CD8+ T cells sorted from blood. CDR3 in DNA: TGTGCCAGCAGCTTATATCGCTCGGCGAACACAGATACGCAGTATTTT. Translating it yields CASSLYRSANTDTQYF.